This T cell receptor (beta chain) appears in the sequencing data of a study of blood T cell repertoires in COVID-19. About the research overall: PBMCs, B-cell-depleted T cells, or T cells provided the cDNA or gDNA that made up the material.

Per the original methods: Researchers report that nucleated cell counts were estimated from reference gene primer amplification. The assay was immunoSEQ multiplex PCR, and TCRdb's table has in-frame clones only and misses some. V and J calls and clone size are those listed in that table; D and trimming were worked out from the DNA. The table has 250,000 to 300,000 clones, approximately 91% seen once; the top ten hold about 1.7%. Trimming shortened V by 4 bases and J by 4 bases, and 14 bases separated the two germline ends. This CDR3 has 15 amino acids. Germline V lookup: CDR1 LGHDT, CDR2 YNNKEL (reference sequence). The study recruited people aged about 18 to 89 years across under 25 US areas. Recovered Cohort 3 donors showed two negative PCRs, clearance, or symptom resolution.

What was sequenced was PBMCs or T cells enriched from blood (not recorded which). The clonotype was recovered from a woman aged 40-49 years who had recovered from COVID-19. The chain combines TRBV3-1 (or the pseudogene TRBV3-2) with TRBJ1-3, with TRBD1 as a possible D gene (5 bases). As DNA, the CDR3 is TGTGCCAGCAGCCGCACGGGGGTCAGGGGAAACACCATATATTTT. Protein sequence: CASSRTGVRGNTIYF.